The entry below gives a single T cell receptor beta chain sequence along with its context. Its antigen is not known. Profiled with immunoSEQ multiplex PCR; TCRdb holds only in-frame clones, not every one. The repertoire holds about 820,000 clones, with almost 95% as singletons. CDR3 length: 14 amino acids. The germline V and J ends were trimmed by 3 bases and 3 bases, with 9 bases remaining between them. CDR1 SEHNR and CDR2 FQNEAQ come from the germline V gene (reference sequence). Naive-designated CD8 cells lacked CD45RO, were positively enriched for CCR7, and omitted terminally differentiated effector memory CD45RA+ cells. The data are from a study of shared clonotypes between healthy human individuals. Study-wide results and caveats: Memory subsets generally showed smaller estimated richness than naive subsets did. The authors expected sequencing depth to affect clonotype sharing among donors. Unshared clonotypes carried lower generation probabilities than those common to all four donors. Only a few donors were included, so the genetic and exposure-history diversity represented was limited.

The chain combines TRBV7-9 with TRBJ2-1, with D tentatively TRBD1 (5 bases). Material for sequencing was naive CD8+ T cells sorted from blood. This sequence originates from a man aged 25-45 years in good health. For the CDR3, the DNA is TGTGCCAGCAGCTTTTCCGACAGCTACAATGAGCAGTTCTTC. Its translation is CASSFSDSYNEQFF.